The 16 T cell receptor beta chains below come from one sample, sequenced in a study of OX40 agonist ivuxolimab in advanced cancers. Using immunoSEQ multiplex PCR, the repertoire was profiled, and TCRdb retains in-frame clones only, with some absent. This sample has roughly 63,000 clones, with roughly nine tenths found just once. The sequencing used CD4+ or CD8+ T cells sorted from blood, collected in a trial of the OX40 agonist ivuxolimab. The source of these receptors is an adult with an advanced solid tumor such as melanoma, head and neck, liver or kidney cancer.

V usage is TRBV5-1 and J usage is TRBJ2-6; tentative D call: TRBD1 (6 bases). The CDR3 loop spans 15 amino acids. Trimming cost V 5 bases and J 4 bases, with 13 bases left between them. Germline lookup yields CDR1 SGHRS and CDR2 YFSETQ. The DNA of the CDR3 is TGCGCCAGCAGAGCAGGGGCGGGCGGGGCCAACGTCCTGACTTTC. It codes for CASRAGAGGANVLTF.

The CDR3 here is CASSPGRGYSPLHF. DNA for the CDR3: TGTGCCAGCAGCCCCGGGAGAGGGTATTCACCCCTCCACTTT. The chain carries TRBV13 and TRBJ1-6; D ambiguous. Germline lookup yields CDR1 PRHDT and CDR2 FYEKMQ (reference sequence). The length of the CDR3 is 14 residues. Trimming pared 5 bases from V and 8 bases from J, leaving 13 bases between.

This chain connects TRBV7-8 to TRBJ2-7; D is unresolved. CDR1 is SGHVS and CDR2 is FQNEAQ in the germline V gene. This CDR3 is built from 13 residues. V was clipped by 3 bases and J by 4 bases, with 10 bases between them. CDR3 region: CASSFLDGYEQYF. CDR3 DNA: TGTGCCAGCAGCTTCTTGGACGGGTACGAGCAGTACTTC. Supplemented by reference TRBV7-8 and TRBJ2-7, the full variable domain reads GAGVSQSPRYKVAKRGQDVALRCDPISGHVSLFWYQQALGQGPEFLTYFQNEAQLDKSGLPSDRFFAERPEGSVSTLKIQRTQQEDSAVYLCASSFLDGYEQYFGPGTRLTVT.

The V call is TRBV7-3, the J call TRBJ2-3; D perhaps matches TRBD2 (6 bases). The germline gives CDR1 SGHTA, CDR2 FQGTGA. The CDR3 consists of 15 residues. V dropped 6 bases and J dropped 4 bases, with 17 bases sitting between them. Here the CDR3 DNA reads TGTGCCAGCAGACAAAGATCCTCGGGGGCAGATACGCAGTATTTT. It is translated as CASRQRSSGADTQYF.

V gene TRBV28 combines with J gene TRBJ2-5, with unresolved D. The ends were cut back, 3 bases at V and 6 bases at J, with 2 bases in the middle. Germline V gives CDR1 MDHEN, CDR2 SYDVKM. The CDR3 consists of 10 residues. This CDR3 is CASSFKTQYF. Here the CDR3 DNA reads TGTGCCAGCAGTTTCAAGACCCAGTACTTC.

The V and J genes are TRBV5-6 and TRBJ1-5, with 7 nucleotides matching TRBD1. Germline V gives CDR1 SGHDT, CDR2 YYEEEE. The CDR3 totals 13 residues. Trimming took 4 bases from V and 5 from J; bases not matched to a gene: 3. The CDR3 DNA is TGTGCCAGCAGCCTAACAGGGGATCAGCCCCAGCATTTT. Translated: CASSLTGDQPQHF.

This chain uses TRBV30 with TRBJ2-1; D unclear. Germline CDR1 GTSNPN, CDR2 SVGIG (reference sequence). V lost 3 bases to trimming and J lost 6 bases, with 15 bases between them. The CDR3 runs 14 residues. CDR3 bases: TGTGCCTGGAGGTCCTTTCAAGCAGGCAATGAGCAGTTCTTC. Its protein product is CAWRSFQAGNEQFF.

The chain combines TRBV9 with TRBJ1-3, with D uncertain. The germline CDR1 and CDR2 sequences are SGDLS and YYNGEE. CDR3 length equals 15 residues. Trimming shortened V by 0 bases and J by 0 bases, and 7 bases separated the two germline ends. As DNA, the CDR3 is TGTGCCAGCAGCGTAGGGGCAGTCTCTGGAAACACCATATATTTT. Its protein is CASSVGAVSGNTIYF.

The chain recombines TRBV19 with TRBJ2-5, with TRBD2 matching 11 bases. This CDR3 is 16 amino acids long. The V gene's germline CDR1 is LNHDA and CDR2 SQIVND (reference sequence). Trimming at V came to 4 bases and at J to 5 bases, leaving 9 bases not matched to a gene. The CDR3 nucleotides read TGTGCCAGTAGTACCTCACTAGCGGGGGCTGCGGAGACCCAGTACTTC. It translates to CASSTSLAGAAETQYF.

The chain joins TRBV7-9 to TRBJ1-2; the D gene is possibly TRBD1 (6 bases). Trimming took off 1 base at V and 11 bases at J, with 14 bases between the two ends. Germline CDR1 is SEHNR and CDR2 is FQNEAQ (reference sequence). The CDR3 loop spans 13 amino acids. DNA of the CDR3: TGTGCCAGCAGCTTAGATACCGACAGGACGTACACCTTC. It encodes CASSLDTDRTYTF.

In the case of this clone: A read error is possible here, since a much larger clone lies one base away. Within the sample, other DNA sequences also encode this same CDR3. As DNA, the CDR3 is TGTGCCAGCTCCCTCGACAGGGGAGGGGTAGCTTTCTTT. Its translation is CASSLDRGGVAFF. V usage is TRBV18 and J usage is TRBJ1-1; TRBD1 matches 8 bases. The CDR3 contains 13 residues. Trimming at V came to 6 bases and at J to 10 bases, leaving 10 bases not matched to a gene. Germline V CDR1 and CDR2: KGHSH, LQKENI.

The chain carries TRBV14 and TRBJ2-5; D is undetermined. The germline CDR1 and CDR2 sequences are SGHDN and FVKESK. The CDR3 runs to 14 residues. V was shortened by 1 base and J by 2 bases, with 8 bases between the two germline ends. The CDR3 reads CASSQGKRQETQYF. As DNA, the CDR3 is TGTGCCAGCAGCCAAGGTAAAAGACAAGAGACCCAGTACTTC.

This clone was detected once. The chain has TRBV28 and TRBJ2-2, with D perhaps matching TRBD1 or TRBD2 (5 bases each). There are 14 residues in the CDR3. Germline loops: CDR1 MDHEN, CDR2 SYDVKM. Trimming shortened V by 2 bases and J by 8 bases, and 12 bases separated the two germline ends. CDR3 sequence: CASSLGGWRGELFF. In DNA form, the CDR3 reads TGTGCCAGCAGTTTAGGGGGATGGAGGGGGGAGCTGTTTTTT.

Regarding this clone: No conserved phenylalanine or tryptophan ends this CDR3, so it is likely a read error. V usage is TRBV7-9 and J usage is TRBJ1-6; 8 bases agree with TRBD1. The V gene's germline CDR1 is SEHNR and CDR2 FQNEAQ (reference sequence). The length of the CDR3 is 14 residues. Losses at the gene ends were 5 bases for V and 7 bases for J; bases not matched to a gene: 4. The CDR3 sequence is CASSTTGENSPLHL. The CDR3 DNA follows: TGTGCCAGCAGCACGACAGGGGAAAATTCACCCCTCCACCTT.

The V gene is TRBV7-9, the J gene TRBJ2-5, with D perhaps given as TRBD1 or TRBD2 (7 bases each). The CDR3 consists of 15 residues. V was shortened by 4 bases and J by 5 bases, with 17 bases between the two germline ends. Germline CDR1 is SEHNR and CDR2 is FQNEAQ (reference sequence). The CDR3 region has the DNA TGTGCCAGCAGCTATCAGGGGGGGATCGGCGAGACCCAGTACTTC. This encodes CASSYQGGIGETQYF. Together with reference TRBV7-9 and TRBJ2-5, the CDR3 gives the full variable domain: DTGVSQNPRHKITKRGQNVTFRCDPISEHNRLYWYRQTLGQGPEFLTYFQNEAQLEKSRLLSDRFSAERPKGSFSTLEIQRTEQGDSAMYLCASSYQGGIGETQYFGPGTRLLVL.

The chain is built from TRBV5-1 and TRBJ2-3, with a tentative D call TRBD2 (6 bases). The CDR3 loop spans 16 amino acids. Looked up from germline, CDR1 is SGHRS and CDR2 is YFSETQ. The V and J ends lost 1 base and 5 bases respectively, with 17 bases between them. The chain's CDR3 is CASSLSGGTPGDTQYF. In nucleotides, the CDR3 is TGCGCCAGCAGCTTGAGCGGCGGGACCCCGGGAGATACGCAGTATTTT.